The 16 T cell receptor beta chains below were found in one sample sequenced in a study of T cell responses to AZD1222 COVID-19 vaccine. TCRdb's table, derived via immunoSEQ multiplex PCR, lists solely in-frame clones and lacks some. The sample includes more than 95,000 clones, about 90% of them seen just once. Source: peripheral blood, taken on day 0 of AZD1222 vaccination. The receptors were gathered from an adult in good health.

The rearrangement joins TRBV29-1 to TRBJ2-1, with 14 bases fitting TRBD2. V trimming: 6 bases; J trimming: 9 bases; junction bases outside the gene matches: 10. This CDR3 contains 15 residues. CDR1 is SQVTM, CDR2 ANQGSEA, per germline. The CDR3 DNA is TGCAGCGTAGAGACTAGCGGGGGGGTATCGGGTGAGCAGTTCTTC. Translation gives CSVETSGGVSGEQFF.

The chain employs TRBV18 and TRBJ2-7, with unresolved D. The CDR3 runs 13 residues. V shed 3 bases and J shed 1 base, with 7 bases lying between them. Germline V gene data show CDR1 as KGHSH and CDR2 as LQKENI. The CDR3 region is CASSPSVSYEQYF. The CDR3 DNA reads TGTGCCAGCTCACCGTCAGTTTCCTACGAGCAGTACTTC.

V and J are TRBV10-3 and TRBJ2-3, with D perhaps matching TRBD1 or TRBD2 (6 bases each). Trimming took off 3 bases at V and 6 bases at J, with 16 bases between the two ends. The CDR3 covers 15 residues. Germline V CDR1 and CDR2: ENHRY, SYGVKD. The CDR3 is CAISDNGGQRDTQYF. The CDR3 bases are TGTGCCATCAGTGATAACGGGGGCCAGCGGGATACGCAGTATTTT.

V gene TRBV4-3 combines with J gene TRBJ1-5, with a tentative D call TRBD1 (6 bases). The CDR3 totals 16 residues. Germline V lookup: CDR1 LGHNA, CDR2 YSLEER. The V end was cut by 0 bases, the J end by 6 bases, with 15 bases between. This CDR3 is CASSQDAGEDGQPQHF. The CDR3, as DNA: TGCGCCAGCAGCCAAGATGCAGGGGAAGACGGTCAGCCCCAGCATTTT.

This clone was counted a single time. The V gene is TRBV15, the J gene TRBJ2-7; D call uncertain. From germline, CDR1 is LNHNV and CDR2 YYDKDF (reference sequence). V was clipped by 0 bases and J by 2 bases, with 11 bases between them. The CDR3 loop spans 15 amino acids. The DNA of the CDR3 is TGTGCCACCAGCAGAGATCTCTCGCCCCCCTACGAGCAGTACTTC. Protein product: CATSRDLSPPYEQYF.

The CDR3 loop reads CAWSSGQLRGLHF. The CDR3, as DNA: TGTGCCTGGAGTTCAGGGCAGCTTAGGGGCCTCCACTTT. V usage is TRBV30 and J usage is TRBJ1-6, with a weak D call TRBD1 (5 bases). This CDR3 is 13 amino acids long. The germline V and J ends were trimmed by 2 bases and 15 bases, with 17 bases remaining between them. Germline-derived CDR1 and CDR2 are GTSNPN and SVGIG (reference sequence).

This clone was picked up a small number of times. The rearrangement links TRBV6-5 to TRBJ1-1; D is unresolved. Trimming pared 6 bases from V and 1 base from J, leaving 15 bases between. CDR3 length equals 15 residues. From germline, CDR1 is MNHEY and CDR2 SVGAGI. CDR3 DNA: TGTGCCAGCAGAGTCTCGGGGAGGGAGAACACTGAAGCTTTCTTT. Translated, it gives CASRVSGRENTEAFF.

A single count supports this clone. This sequence joins TRBV7-9 and TRBJ1-2, with a tentative D call TRBD1 (5 bases). With 3 bases removed from V and 7 bases from J, the gap between germline ends came to 9 bases. Germline assignment: CDR1 SEHNR and CDR2 FQNEAQ (reference sequence). The CDR3 consists of 12 residues. The CDR3 DNA sequence: TGTGCCAGCAGCTTCGAGGGGTTTGGCTACACCTTC. Translating it yields CASSFEGFGYTF.

This chain links TRBV28 with TRBJ2-7, with D possibly being TRBD1 (6 bases). CDR1 is MDHEN and CDR2 is SYDVKM in the germline V gene. V lost 3 bases and J lost 1, with 13 bases in between. The length of the CDR3 is 15 residues. As DNA, the CDR3 is TGTGCCAGCAGTTTTAACAGGGACGGTTCCTACGAGCAGTACTTC. Amino acid sequence: CASSFNRDGSYEQYF.

The sample holds a few counts of this clone. V is TRBV19 and J is TRBJ2-6, with D hard to call. This CDR3 spans 15 amino acids. Germline V CDR1 and CDR2: LNHDA, SQIVND (reference sequence). The V end lost 8 bases, the J end lost 0 bases, and 11 bases lay between the germline ends. This CDR3 reads CASGISDSGANVLTF. CDR3 bases: TGTGCCAGTGGCATCAGTGACTCTGGGGCCAACGTCCTGACTTTC.

The chain is built from TRBV10-1 and TRBJ2-1; TRBD2 matches 11 bases. This CDR3 is 15 amino acids long. In germline, CDR1 is WNHNN, CDR2 SYGVQD (reference sequence). J gave up 4 bases and V 4 bases, and 3 bases lay outside the gene matches. The CDR3 is CASSAGTSGYNEQFF. The CDR3 DNA reads as TGCGCCAGCAGTGCCGGGACTAGCGGATACAATGAGCAGTTCTTC.

This clone showed up just once. CDR3: CASSAQHSTDTQYF. DNA for the CDR3: TGTGCCAGCAGTGCACAGCACAGCACAGATACGCAGTATTTT. The chain carries TRBV25-1 and TRBJ2-3; D remains unclear. The germline V gene encodes CDR1 MGHDK and CDR2 SYGVNS. V lost 4 bases and J lost 0, with 8 bases in between. The CDR3 spans 14 residues.

The rearrangement links TRBV29-1 to TRBJ2-3, with TRBD2 identical over 7 bases. The trim removed 5 bases at V and 1 base at J, leaving 9 bases unmatched. Germline-derived CDR1 and CDR2 are SQVTM and ANQGSEA. CDR3 length: 15 amino acids. CDR3 coding DNA: TGCAGCGTTTTCTCCACTAGCGAAGGCACAGATACGCAGTATTTT. It codes for CSVFSTSEGTDTQYF.

The genes are TRBV28 and TRBJ2-5, with 8 bases fitting TRBD2. Germline V CDR1 and CDR2: MDHEN, SYDVKM. This CDR3 spans 17 amino acids. The trim removed 8 bases at V and 0 bases at J, leaving 14 bases unmatched. This CDR3 reads CASGFNKRELYQETQYF. The CDR3 DNA reads TGTGCCAGCGGATTCAACAAGCGGGAGTTGTACCAAGAGACCCAGTACTTC.

This rearrangement joins TRBV5-8 to TRBJ1-4; D call uncertain. Germline CDR1 and CDR2: SGHTS and YDEGEE. The CDR3 covers 14 residues. The V end lost 5 bases, the J end lost 4 bases, and 12 bases lay between the germline ends. Here the CDR3 reads CASSWSSYNEKLFF. CDR3 in DNA: TGTGCCAGCAGTTGGTCCTCCTATAATGAAAAACTGTTTTTT.

The chain employs TRBV19 and TRBJ2-6, with D possibly being TRBD1 or TRBD2 (5 bases each). Trimming left V 5 bases short and J 4 bases short, with 21 bases between. There are 18 residues in the CDR3. CDR1 is LNHDA, CDR2 SQIVND, per germline (reference sequence). CDR3: CASSVDRDGGAGANVLTF. As DNA, the CDR3 is TGTGCCAGTAGTGTTGACCGGGACGGAGGTGCGGGGGCCAACGTCCTGACTTTC.